Below, 4 T cell receptor beta chains from the same sample are listed, as sequenced in a study of blood T cell repertoires in COVID-19. The protocol was immunoSEQ multiplex PCR, while the TCRdb copy is restricted to in-frame clones and leaves out a portion. Of about 80,000 clones listed, less than 85% are singletons. The sequenced sample was peripheral blood. All receptors come from a man aged 65-85 years with active or convalescent COVID-19.

V is TRBV29-1 and J is TRBJ1-2, with D maybe TRBD1 (5 bases). V lost 4 bases and J lost 6, with 12 bases in between. The CDR3 has 12 amino acids. From germline, CDR1 is SQVTM and CDR2 ANQGSEA. The CDR3 loop is CSVVQGSNGYTF. The CDR3 DNA reads TGCAGCGTTGTCCAGGGCAGTAATGGCTACACCTTC.

This clone occurred a few times. This sequence joins TRBV7-6 and TRBJ2-7, with TRBD1 identical over 7 bases. The CDR3 length is 14 residues. Per germline, CDR1 SGHVS and CDR2 FNYEAQ. The V segment lost 5 bases and the J segment 0 bases; nucleotides outside the gene matches: 4. The CDR3 protein is CASSQRQGSYEQYF. The CDR3 coding sequence is TGTGCCAGCAGCCAAAGACAGGGCTCCTACGAGCAGTACTTC.

J is TRBJ1-2 and V is TRBV5-1; a weak D match, TRBD1 (5 bases). Germline V gene lookup returns CDR1 SGHRS and CDR2 YFSETQ. CDR3 size: 13 residues. Between the trimmed V and J ends, which lost 2 bases and 7 bases, there was a span of 12 bases. The CDR3 nucleotides are TGCGCCAGCAGCTTTGACAGTAAGGCTGGCTACACCTTC. This translates into CASSFDSKAGYTF.

The chain recombines TRBV7-2 with TRBJ2-1; D is uncertain. Germline CDR1 SGHTA, CDR2 FQGNSA. The CDR3 consists of 13 residues. V was pared by 3 bases and J by 8 bases, with 11 bases between. CDR3 sequence: CASSFTSLYEQFF. CDR3 DNA: TGTGCCAGCAGCTTCACTTCTTTATATGAGCAGTTCTTC.